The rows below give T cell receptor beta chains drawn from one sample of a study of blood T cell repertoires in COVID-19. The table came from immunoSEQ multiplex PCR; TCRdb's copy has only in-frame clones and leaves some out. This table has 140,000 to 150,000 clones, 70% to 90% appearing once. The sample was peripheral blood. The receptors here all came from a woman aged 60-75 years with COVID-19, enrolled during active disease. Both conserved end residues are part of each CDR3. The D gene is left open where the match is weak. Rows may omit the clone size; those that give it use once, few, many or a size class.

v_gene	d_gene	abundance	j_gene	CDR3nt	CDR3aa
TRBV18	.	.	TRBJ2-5	TGTGCCAGCTCACCAGAGGCAGAGACCCAGTACTTC	CASSPEAETQYF
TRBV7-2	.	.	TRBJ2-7	TGTGCCAGCAGCTTAGGGGGGGTCGGCGGCTACGAGCAGTACTTC	CASSLGGVGGYEQYF
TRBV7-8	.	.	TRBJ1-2	TGTGCCAGCAGCTTAGTGGGGGGGCTCATGAACTATGGCTACACCTTC	CASSLVGGLMNYGYTF
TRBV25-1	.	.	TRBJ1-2	TGTGCCAGCAGGGCAGCGGGGGATGGCTACACCTTC	CASRAAGDGYTF
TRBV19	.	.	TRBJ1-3	TGTGCCAGTTCGGGCGGGGGCGGAAGCTGGAACACCATATATTTT	CASSGGGGSWNTIYF
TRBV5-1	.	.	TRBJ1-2	TGCGCCAGCAGCTCAGGTCCGGGGGAGCCCTATGGCTACACCTTC	CASSSGPGEPYGYTF
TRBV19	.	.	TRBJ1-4	TGTGCCAGTAGTATTCAGTGGGGGGGTGAAAAACTGTTTTTT	CASSIQWGGEKLFF
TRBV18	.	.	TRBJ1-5	TGTGCCAGCTCACTTGGGACACCAGGTGGTCAGCCCCAGCATTTT	CASSLGTPGGQPQHF
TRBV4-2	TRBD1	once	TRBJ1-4	TGTGCCAGCAGCCAAGAGTGGGACAGGGGCGAAAATGAAAAACTGTTTTTT	CASSQEWDRGENEKLFF
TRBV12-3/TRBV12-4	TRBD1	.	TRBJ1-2	TGTGCCAGCAGTTTGGACAGGGCGAATGGCTACACCTTC	CASSLDRANGYTF
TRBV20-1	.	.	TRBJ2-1	TGCAGTGCTAGTTGGCTAGCCAATGAGCAGTTCTTC	CSASWLANEQFF